This paragraph reports one T cell receptor beta chain. Its antigen is currently unknown. After isolation, RNA underwent reverse transcription to generate cDNA as the sequencing template. Profiled with immunoSEQ multiplex PCR; TCRdb holds only in-frame clones, not every one. The sample gives roughly 250,000 clones, roughly two thirds of which show up once; more than 0.95% is in the top ten. V was pared by 6 bases and J by 0 bases, with 9 bases between. The germline V gene encodes CDR1 SQVTM and CDR2 ANQGSEA. The CDR3 is 13 residues long. The data belong to a study of CD8+ T cells in alopecia areata. Study-level information: For the treated group, dosing was oral tofacitinib at 5 to 10 mg twice daily. General study results and limits: TCR sharing was clearer in mice than between patients, perhaps partly owing to patient HLA diversity.

The specimen was CD4+ T cells sorted from blood, collected at week 0. This chain joins TRBV29-1 and TRBJ2-4, with no clear D. This TCR derives from a human donor with alopecia areata. The CDR3 sequence: CSVGPRAKNIQYF. CDR3 nucleotide sequence: TGCAGCGTAGGACCCAGAGCCAAAAACATTCAGTACTTC.